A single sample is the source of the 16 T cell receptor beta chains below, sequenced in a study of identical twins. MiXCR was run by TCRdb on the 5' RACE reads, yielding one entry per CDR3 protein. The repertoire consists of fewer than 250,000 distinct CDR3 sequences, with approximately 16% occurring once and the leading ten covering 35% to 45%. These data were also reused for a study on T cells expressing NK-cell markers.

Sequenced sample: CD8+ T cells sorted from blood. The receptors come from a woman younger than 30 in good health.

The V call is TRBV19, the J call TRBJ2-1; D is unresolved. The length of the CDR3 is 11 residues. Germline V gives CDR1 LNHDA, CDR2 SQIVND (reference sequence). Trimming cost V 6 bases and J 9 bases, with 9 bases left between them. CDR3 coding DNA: TGTGCCAGTAGACTTGGTAGTGAGCAGTTCTTC. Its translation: CASRLGSEQFF.

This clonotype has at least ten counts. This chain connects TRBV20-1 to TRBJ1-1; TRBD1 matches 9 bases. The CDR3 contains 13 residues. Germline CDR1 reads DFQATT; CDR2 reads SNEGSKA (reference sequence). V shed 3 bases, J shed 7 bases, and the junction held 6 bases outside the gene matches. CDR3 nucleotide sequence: TGCAGTGCTAGGGACAGGGGCCGGGATGAAGCTTTCTTT. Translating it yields CSARDRGRDEAFF.

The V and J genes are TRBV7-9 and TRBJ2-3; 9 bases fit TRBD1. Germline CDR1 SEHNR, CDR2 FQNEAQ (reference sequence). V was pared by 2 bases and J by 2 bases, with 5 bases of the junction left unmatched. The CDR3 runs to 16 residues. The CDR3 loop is CASSLTQGAITDTQYF. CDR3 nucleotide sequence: TGTGCCAGCAGCTTAACACAGGGGGCGATCACAGATACGCAGTATTTT.

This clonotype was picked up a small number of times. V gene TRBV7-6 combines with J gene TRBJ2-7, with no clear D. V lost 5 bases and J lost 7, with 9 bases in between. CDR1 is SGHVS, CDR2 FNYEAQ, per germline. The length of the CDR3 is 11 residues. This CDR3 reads CASSQTREQYF. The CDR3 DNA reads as TGTGCCAGCAGCCAAACAAGGGAGCAGTACTTC.

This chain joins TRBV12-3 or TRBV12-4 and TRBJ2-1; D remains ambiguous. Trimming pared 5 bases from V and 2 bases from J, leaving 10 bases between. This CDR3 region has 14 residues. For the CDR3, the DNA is TGTGCCAGCAGTCCCCAGTTAGCCTACAATGAGCAGTTCTTC. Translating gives CASSPQLAYNEQFF.

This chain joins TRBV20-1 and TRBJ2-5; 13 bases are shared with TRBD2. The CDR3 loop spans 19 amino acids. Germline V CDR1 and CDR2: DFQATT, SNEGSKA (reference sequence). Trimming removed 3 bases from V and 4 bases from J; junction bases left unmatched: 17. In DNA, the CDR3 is TGCAGTGCTAGGACCTACCAGACTAGCGGGGGGCCCGTCGGAGAGACCCAGTACTTC. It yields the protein CSARTYQTSGGPVGETQYF.

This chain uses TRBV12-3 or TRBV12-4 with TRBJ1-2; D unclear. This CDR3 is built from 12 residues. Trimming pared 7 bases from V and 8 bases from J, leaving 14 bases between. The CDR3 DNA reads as TGTGCCAGCAACCGAGGGAGGGTCGGCTACACCTTC. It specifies CASNRGRVGYTF.

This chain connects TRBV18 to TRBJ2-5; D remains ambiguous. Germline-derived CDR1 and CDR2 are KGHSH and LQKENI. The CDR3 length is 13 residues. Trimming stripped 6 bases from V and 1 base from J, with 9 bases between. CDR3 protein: CASSGRPQETQYF. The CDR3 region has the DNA TGTGCCAGCTCCGGCCGTCCCCAAGAGACCCAGTACTTC.

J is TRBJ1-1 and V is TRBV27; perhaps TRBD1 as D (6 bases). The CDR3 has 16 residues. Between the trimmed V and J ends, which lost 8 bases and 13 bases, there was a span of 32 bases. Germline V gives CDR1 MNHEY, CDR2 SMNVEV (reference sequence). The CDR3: CASRTYLYGGTSQDFF. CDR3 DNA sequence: TGTGCCAGCCGGACGTACCTCTATGGGGGGACATCCCAAGATTTCTTT.

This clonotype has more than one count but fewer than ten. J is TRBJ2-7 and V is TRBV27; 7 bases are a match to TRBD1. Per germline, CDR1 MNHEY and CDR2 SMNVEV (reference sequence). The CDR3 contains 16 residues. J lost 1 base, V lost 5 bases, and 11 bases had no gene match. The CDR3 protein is CASSASGTETSYEQYF. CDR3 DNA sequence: TGTGCCAGCAGTGCGTCCGGGACAGAGACATCCTACGAGCAGTACTTC.

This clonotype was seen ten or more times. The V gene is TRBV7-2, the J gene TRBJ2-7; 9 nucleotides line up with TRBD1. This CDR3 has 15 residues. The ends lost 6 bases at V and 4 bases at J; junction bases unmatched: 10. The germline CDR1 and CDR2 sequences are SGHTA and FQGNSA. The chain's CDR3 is CASRPSGTGTYEQYF. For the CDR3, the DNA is TGTGCCAGCAGGCCATCCGGGACAGGGACGTACGAGCAGTACTTC.

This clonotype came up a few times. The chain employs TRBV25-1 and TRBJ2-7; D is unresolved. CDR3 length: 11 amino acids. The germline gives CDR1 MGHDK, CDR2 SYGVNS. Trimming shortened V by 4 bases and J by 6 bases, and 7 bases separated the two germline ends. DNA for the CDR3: TGTGCCAGCAGTGCCCTGGCCGAGCAGTACTTC. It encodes CASSALAEQYF.

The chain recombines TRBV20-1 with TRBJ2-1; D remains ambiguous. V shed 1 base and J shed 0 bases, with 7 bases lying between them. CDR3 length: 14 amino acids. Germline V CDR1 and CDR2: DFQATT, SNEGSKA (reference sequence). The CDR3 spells CSARAPSSYNEQFF. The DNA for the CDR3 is TGCAGTGCTAGAGCTCCGAGCTCCTACAATGAGCAGTTCTTC.

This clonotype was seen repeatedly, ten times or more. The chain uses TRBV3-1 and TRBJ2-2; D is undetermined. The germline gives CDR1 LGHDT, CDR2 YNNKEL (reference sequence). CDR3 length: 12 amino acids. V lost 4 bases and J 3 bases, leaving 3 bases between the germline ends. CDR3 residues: CASSPYTGELFF. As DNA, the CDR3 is TGTGCCAGCAGCCCCTACACCGGGGAGCTGTTTTTT.

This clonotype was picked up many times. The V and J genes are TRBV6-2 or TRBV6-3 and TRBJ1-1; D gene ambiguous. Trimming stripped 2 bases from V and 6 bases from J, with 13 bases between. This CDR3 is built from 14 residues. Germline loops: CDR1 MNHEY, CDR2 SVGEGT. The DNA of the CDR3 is TGTGCCAGCAGTTACGACACGGCGGCCGCTGAAGCTTTCTTT. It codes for CASSYDTAAAEAFF.

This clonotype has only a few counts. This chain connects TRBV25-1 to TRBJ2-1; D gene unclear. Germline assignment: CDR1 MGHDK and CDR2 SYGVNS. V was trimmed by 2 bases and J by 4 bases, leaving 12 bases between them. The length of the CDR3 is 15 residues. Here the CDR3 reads CASSEPRSSYNEQFF. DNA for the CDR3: TGTGCCAGCAGTGAACCTCGAAGTTCATACAATGAGCAGTTCTTC.